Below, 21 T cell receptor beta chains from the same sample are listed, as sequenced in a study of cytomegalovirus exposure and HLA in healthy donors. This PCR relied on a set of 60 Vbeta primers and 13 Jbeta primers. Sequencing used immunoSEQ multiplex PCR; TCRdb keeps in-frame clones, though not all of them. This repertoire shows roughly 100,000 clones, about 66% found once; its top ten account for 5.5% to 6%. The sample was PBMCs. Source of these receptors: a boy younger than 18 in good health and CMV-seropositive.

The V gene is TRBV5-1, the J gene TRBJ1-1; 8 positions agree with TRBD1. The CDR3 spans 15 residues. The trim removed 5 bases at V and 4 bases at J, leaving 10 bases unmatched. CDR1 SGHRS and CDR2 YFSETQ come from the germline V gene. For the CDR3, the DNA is TGCGCCAGCAGTCTACAGGGGGGTGGTGGCACTGAAGCTTTCTTT. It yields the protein CASSLQGGGGTEAFF.

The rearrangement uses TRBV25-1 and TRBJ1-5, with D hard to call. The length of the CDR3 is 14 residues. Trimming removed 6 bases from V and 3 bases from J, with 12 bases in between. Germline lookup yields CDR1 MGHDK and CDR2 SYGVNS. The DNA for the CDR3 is TGTGCCAGCAGCCCGGCAGGTAACAATCAGCCCCAGCATTTT. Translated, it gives CASSPAGNNQPQHF.

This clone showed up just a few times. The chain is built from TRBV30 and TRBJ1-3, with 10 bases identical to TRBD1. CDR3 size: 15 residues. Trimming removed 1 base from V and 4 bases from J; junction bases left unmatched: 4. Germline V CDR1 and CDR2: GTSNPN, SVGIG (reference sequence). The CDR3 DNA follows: TGTGCCTGGAGTGCAGGACAGGGGGACGGAAACACCATATATTTT. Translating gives CAWSAGQGDGNTIYF.

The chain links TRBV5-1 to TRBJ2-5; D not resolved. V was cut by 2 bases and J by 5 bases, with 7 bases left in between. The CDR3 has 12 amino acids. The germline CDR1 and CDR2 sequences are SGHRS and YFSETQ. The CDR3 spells CASSLTRETQYF. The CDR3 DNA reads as TGCGCCAGCAGCTTAACGAGGGAGACCCAGTACTTC.

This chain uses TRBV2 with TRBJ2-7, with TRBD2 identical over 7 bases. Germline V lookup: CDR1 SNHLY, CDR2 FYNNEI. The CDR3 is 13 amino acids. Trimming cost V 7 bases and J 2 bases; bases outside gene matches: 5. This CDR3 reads CASNLAATYEQYF. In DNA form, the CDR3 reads TGTGCCAGCAATCTAGCGGCAACCTACGAGCAGTACTTC.

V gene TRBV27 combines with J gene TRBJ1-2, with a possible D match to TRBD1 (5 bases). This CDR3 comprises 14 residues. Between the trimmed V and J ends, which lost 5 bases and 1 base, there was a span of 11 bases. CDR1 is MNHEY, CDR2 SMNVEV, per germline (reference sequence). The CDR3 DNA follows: TGTGCCAGCAGTCTGGGGGGGGTTAACTATGGCTACACCTTC. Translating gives CASSLGGVNYGYTF.

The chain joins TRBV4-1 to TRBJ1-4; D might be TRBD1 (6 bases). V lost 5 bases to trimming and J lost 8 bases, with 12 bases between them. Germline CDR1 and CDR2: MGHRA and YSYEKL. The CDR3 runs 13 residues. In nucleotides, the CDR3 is TGCGCCAGCAGCTACTATACAGGGGAAAAACTGTTTTTT. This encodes CASSYYTGEKLFF.

The CDR3: CAWQDESGANVLTF. CDR3 DNA sequence: TGTGCCTGGCAGGATGAATCTGGGGCCAACGTCCTGACTTTC. The chain is built from TRBV30 and TRBJ2-6, with unresolved D. V was cut by 5 bases and J by 1 base, with 9 bases left in between. This CDR3 is built from 14 residues. Germline V gene data show CDR1 as GTSNPN and CDR2 as SVGIG (reference sequence).

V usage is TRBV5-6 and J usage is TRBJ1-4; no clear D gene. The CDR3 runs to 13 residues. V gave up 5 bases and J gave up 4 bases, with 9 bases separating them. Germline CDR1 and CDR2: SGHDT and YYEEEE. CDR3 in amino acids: CASRPGSNEKLFF. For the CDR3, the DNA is TGTGCCAGCAGACCGGGGAGTAATGAAAAACTGTTTTTT.

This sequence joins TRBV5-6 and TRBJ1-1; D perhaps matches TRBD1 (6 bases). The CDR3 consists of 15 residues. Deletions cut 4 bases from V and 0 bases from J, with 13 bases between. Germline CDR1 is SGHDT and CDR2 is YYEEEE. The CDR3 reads CASSDLGQMNTEAFF. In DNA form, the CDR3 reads TGTGCCAGCAGCGACCTAGGACAGATGAACACTGAAGCTTTCTTT.

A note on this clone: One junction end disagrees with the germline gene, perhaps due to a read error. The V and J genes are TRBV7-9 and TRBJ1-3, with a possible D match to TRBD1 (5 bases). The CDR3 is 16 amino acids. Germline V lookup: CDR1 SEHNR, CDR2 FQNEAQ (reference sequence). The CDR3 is CSSSLPRGGAGNTIYF. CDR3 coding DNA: TGTTCCAGCAGCCTTCCCCGTGGGGGGGCTGGAAACACCATATATTTT.

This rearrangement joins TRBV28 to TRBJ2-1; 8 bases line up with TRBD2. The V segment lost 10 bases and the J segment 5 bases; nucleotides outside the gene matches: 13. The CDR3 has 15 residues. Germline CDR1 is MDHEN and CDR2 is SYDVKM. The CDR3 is CATLNGGGLHNEQFF. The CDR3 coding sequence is TGTGCCACCCTAAACGGGGGGGGGCTACACAATGAGCAGTTCTTC.

CDR3 sequence: CASSPRSEGGGNTIYF. As DNA, the CDR3 is TGTGCCAGTAGTCCCCGCAGCGAAGGCGGTGGAAACACCATATATTTT. The V call is TRBV19, the J call TRBJ1-3; D remains ambiguous. The V gene's germline CDR1 is LNHDA and CDR2 SQIVND (reference sequence). This CDR3 spans 16 amino acids. V lost 5 bases to trimming and J lost 3 bases, with 17 bases between them.

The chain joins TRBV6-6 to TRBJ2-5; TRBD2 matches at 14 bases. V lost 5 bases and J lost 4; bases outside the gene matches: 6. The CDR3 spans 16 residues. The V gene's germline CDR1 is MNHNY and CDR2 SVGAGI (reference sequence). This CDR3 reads CASSPRLAGGAETQYF. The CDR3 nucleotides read TGTGCCAGCAGTCCAAGACTAGCGGGAGGGGCAGAGACCCAGTACTTC.

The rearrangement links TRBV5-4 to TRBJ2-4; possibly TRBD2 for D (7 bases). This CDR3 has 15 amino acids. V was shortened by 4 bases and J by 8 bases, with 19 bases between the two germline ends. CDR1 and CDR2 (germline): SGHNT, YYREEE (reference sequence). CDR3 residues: CASSARRGGSDIQYF. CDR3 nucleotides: TGTGCCAGCAGCGCACGCAGGGGCGGGAGTGACATTCAGTACTTC.

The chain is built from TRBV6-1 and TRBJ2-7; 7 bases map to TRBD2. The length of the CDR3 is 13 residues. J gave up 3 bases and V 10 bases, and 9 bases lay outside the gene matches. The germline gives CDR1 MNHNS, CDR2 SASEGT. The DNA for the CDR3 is TGTGCCACCGAAAGCGGGGAGTACTACGAGCAGTACTTC. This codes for CATESGEYYEQYF.

This CDR3 is CSVGQGDSPLHF. The CDR3 DNA sequence: TGCAGCGTTGGACAGGGTGATTCACCCCTCCACTTT. The chain has TRBV29-1 and TRBJ1-6; 7 bases are shared with TRBD1. Trimming at V came to 4 bases and at J to 8 bases, leaving 2 bases not matched to a gene. Germline V gives CDR1 SQVTM, CDR2 ANQGSEA. The CDR3 length is 12 residues.

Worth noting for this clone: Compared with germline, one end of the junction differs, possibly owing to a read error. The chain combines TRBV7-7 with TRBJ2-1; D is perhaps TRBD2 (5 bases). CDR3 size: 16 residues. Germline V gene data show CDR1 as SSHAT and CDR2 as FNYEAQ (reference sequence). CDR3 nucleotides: TGTGCTAGCAGCCCTAGGGCGGGTAGCTCCTACAATGAGCAGTTCTTC. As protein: CASSPRAGSSYNEQFF.

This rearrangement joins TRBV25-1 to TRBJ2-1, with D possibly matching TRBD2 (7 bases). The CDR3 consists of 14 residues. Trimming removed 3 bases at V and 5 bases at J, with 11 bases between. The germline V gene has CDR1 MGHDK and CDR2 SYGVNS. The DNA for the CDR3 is TGTGCCAGCAGTGAGGGGGGGCTGGACAATGAGCAGTTCTTC. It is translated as CASSEGGLDNEQFF. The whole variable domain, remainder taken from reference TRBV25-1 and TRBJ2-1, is EADIYQTPRYLVIGTGKKITLECSQTMGHDKMYWYQQDPGMELHLIHYSYGVNSTEKGDLSSESTVSRIRTEHFPLTLESARPSHTSQYLCASSEGGLDNEQFFGPGTRLTVL.

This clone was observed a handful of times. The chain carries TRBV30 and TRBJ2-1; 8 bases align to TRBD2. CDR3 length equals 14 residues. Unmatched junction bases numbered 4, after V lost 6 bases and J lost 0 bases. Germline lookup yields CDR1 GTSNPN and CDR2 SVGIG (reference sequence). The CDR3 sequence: CACTSGSSYNEQFF. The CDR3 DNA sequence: TGTGCCTGCACAAGCGGGAGCTCCTACAATGAGCAGTTCTTC.

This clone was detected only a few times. CDR3 DNA: TGTGCCTGGTGCCCACAGGGGGATCCCTACAATGAGCAGTTCTTC. Amino acids: CAWCPQGDPYNEQFF. The chain combines TRBV30 with TRBJ2-1; the match to TRBD1 covers 8 bases. The junction had 8 bases not matched to a gene; V was cut back by 5 bases and J by 2 bases. The CDR3 consists of 15 residues. CDR1 is GTSNPN, CDR2 SVGIG, per germline (reference sequence).